This TCR beta chain was found in a study of a mutant IDH1 vaccine in newly diagnosed glioma (dated by TCRdb to about 2021). General notes on the study: Vaccination was initiated 4-6 weeks after radiotherapy alone, or concurrently with temozolomide cycles in the chemotherapy-containing groups. Of the approximately 29 treated patients, around 60% were male and around 38% were female, and a mean age of roughly 40 years was recorded. Prior to enrollment, standard therapy consisting of radiotherapy alone, temozolomide alone, or radiochemotherapy with temozolomide had been administered to patients, with the combination being received by most patients. Visit V12 was the week-35 safety follow-up and visit V13 was the week-47 end of study. Six visits were used for peripheral blood collection: V03 (baseline), V05, V07, V10, V12 and V13. For exploratory analyses, around 23 treated patients had longitudinal TCRB deep sequencing done wherever samples were available.

The method behind the library was the immunoSEQ multiplex PCR assay. Rearranged TCR beta chain sequences were amplified using the hsTCRB Kit according to the manufacturer's protocol. Sequencing of TCRB libraries was carried out on an Illumina MiSeq. The published analysis was carried out like this. Demultiplexing, trimming and gene mapping were performed with the kit vendor's proprietary platform. This is the immuneACCESS table as TCRdb keeps it, with only in-frame sequences that have V and J called. A part of the clones is gone; compared with another copy, unresolved V genes explain less than half, and the rest is unexplained. Clonal size and the V and J genes are those of that table, whereas D and trimming came from the DNA. The sample records 30,000 to 35,000 clones, approximately 89% of which are singletons. Jointly, the top ten make up 2.2% of the sample. Overall study outcomes, separate from this receptor: PBMC samples for TCRB deep sequencing were selected based on availability. The authors noted that analyses of patient blood samples could not be reproduced because of sample limitations. Vaccine-induced immune responses across multiple MHC alleles were detected in approximately 93% of patients. Pseudoprogression appeared unrelated to alterations in the top peripheral T cell clonotypes detected by TCRB sequencing.

The meaning of the sample's time point label: week 47, end of study. Each vaccine dose was 300 ug of a 20-mer mutant IDH1 peptide in Montanide, given subcutaneously with topical imiquimod. Patients were given eight vaccinations, in weeks 1, 3, 5, 7, 11, 15, 19 and 23, which matched visits V03 through V10. Donors had newly diagnosed WHO grade 3 or 4 IDH1-mutant astrocytomas with loss of nuclear ATRX. The samples were drawn from NOA16, a multicentre, single-arm, open-label phase I trial in Germany that tested a mutant IDH1 peptide vaccine in humans for the first time. Genomic DNA for TCRB sequencing was isolated from EDTA blood with the DNeasy Blood and Tissue Kit. Of note for this clone: The specificity of this receptor is unknown. The record has no base qualities; no much larger clone is one base away.

The V end loses 2 bases and the J end loses 1 base, and a stretch of 5 bases separates them. The CDR3 contains 13 residues, cysteine and phenylalanine counted. The only DNA kept is the CDR3, 39 bases in frame from the first base. The germline V gene (reference sequence) specifies GTSNPN as CDR1 and SVGIG as CDR2. Sequenced here: PBMCs, sampled from a glioma patient whose treatment included an IDH1 peptide vaccine. The chain is made from TRBV30 and TRBJ2-2; the D gene cannot be named for sure. The clonotype originates from a middle-aged man with glioma. The CDR3 reads as follows: CAWSRQNTGELFF. The DNA sequence reads TGTGCCTGGAGTCGTCAGAACACCGGGGAGCTGTTTTTT.